This TCR beta chain appears in the sequencing data of a study of T cell clonality in common variable immunodeficiency. Blood samples were heparinized, about 5 to 9 ml per donor. This clone was counted ten times or more. What it binds is not known. With the read ending 3 residues before the CDR3 end, the germline J gene is used to fill in that end. Points from the study as a whole: The cause of increased CVID clonality remains unclear without subpopulation sequencing. Fewer deletions and N-nucleotide insertions were reportedly seen in common variable immunodeficiency TCR beta sequences.

Profiled with immunoSEQ multiplex PCR; TCRdb holds only in-frame clones, not every one. The table lists 51,000 or so clones, with no singletons. V was shortened by 0 bases and J by 6 bases, with 12 bases between the two germline ends. This CDR3 has 14 residues. Germline lookup yields CDR1 SGHRS and CDR2 YFSETQ. The sequenced material came from peripheral blood mononuclear cells. This clonotype originated in a person aged 18 to 75 in good health. The chain combines TRBV5-1 with TRBJ1-2; D perhaps matches TRBD1 (5 bases). CDR3 loop: CASSLVAGKDGYTF. The sequenced part of the CDR3 DNA is TGCGCCAGCAGCTTGGTTGCAGGGAAGGATGGC.